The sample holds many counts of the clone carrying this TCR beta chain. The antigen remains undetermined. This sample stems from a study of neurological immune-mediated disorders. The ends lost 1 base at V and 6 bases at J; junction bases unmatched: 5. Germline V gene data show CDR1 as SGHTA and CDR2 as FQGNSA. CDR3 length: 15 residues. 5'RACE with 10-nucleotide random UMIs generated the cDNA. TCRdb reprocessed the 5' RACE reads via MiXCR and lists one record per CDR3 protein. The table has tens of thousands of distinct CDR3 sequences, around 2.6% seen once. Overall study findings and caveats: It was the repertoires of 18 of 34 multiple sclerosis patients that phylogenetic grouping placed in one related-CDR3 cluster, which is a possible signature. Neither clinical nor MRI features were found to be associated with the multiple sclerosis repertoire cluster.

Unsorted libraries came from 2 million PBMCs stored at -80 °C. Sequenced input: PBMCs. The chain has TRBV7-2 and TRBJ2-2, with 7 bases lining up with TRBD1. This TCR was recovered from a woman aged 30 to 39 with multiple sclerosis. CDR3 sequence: CASSLVAGGSGELFF. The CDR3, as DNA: TGTGCCAGCAGCTTAGTGGCAGGGGGTTCCGGGGAGCTGTTTTTT.